This TCR beta chain was recovered during a study of blood T cell repertoires in COVID-19. Study details: Italy, Spain and the United States were the sources of the convalescent and acute COVID-19 samples. T cells, B-cell-depleted T cells, or PBMCs provided the cDNA or gDNA that served as material.

In this sample, this clone is medium-sized. Germline CDR1 reads LNHDA; CDR2 reads SQIVND (reference sequence). This CDR3 is 15 amino acids long. The V end was cut by 7 bases, the J end by 0 bases, with 13 bases between. In the authors' workflow: Reference gene primer amplification yielded estimated nucleated cell counts. Here immunoSEQ multiplex PCR was the method, and the copy in TCRdb shows in-frame clones only, minus some. V, J and clone size are those of that table, while D and trimming were read from the DNA. The table has 60,000 to 70,000 clones, about 90% seen once. The source is a human donor with active COVID-19. The donor label of this sample is uncertain. The sample comprised peripheral blood. The chain links TRBV19 to TRBJ1-5, with a possible D match to TRBD1 (6 bases). The CDR3 spells CASTVGQNSNQPQHF. CDR3 bases: TGTGCCAGTACGGTTGGACAGAATAGCAATCAGCCCCAGCATTTT.